The present T cell receptor beta chain was sequenced within a study of graft-versus-host responses after intestinal transplantation. The table came from immunoSEQ multiplex PCR; TCRdb's copy has only in-frame clones and leaves some out. The sample includes 130,000 or so clones, more than 90% seen only once; the top ten take roughly 0.15%. CDR1 MGHRA and CDR2 YSYEKL come from the germline V gene. The CDR3 extends over 16 amino acids. With V trimmed by 7 bases and J by 0 bases, 6 bases remained unmatched. Of note for this clone: The target antigen is unknown.

This sequence was found in a human donor who received an intestinal transplant. The chain couples TRBV4-1 to TRBJ2-6, with 7 bases that match TRBD1. This material consisted of unstimulated CD4+ T cells sorted from spleen or lymph node cells, taken before intestinal transplant. CDR3 coding DNA: TGCGCCAGCACCCCGACAGGGACCTCTGGGGCCAACGTCCTGACTTTC. It specifies CASTPTGTSGANVLTF.